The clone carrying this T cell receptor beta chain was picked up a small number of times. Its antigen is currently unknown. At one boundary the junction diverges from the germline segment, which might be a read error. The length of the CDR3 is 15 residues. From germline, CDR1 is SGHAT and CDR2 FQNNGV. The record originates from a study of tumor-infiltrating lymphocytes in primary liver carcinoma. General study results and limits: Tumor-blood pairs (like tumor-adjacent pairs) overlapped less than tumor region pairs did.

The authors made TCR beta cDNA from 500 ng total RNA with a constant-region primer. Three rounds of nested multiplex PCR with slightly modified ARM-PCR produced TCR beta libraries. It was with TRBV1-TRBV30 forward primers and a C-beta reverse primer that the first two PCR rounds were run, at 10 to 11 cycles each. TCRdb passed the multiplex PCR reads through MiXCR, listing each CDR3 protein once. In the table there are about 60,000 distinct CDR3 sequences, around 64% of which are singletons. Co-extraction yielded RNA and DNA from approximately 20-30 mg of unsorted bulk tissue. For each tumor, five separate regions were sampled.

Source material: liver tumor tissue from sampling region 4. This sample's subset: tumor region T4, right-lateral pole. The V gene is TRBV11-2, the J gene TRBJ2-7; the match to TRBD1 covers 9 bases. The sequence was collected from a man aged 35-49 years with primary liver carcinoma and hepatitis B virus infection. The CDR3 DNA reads TGTGCCATCAGCTTACGATGGACAGGGGAAGACGAGCAGTACTTC. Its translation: CAISLRWTGEDEQYF.